The clone carrying this TCR beta chain has at least ten counts. Its antigen remains unidentified. This sample was included in a study of breast tumors, draining lymph nodes, adjacent tissues. Trimming took off 4 bases at V and 5 bases at J, with 17 bases between the two ends. Per the germline V gene, CDR1 is SNHLY and CDR2 is FYNNEI. This CDR3 has 15 amino acids. Study-wide results and limits: Tumor TCR diversity was below lymph nodes but above nontumor tissue. Tumor and nontumor repertoires were significantly more similar in luminal-like than in basal-like breast cancer.

One entry per CDR3 protein, called by TCRdb with MiXCR from the multiplex PCR reads. This table holds under 150,000 distinct CDR3 sequences, just under 20% found once. Axillary draining lymph nodes of breast cancer patients supplied the node samples. The genes are TRBV2 and TRBJ2-5; D is tentatively TRBD1 or TRBD2 (7 bases each). This clonotype originated in a female donor with breast cancer. Some clones in this sample may be carry-over from other donors' samples. Sequenced: axillary lymph node tissue. DNA of the CDR3: TGTGCCAGCAGTGGGTTGACTAGCAGGGGGGAGACCCAGTACTTC. It specifies CASSGLTSRGETQYF.